This entry concerns a single TCR beta chain. This specimen comes from a study of cytomegalovirus exposure and HLA in healthy donors. PCR involved 60 Vbeta and 13 Jbeta primers. Assay used: immunoSEQ multiplex PCR; TCRdb lists only in-frame clones, some missing. The table has about 150,000 clones, about 82% seen once; the top ten hold approximately 2.2%. The donors were healthy bone marrow donors. The source material was PBMCs. The TCR originated in a male donor in good health and CMV-seronegative.

The DNA of the CDR3 is TGTGCCAGCACCGGACAGCCCCAGGACACTGAAGCTTTCTTT. Its translation is CASTGQPQDTEAFF. This chain links TRBV2 with TRBJ1-1, with a weak D call TRBD1 (6 bases). The CDR3 runs 14 residues. CDR1 is SNHLY and CDR2 is FYNNEI in the germline V gene. Between the trimmed V and J ends, which lost 7 bases and 3 bases, there was a span of 15 bases.